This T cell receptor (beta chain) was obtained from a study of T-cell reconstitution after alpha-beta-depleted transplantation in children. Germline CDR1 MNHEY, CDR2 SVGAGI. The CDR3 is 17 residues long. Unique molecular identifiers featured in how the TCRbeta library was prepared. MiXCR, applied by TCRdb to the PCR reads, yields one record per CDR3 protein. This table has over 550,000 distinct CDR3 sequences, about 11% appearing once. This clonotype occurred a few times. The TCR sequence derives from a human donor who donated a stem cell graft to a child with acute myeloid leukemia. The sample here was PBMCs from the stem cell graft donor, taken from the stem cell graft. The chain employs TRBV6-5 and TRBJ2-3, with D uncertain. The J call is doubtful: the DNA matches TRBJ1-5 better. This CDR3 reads CASSTSGRAGLTDTQHF. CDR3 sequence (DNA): TGTGCCAGCAGTACTAGCGGGAGGGCCGGATTAACAGATACGCAGCATTTT.